Listed below are T cell receptor beta chains from one sample, sequenced in a study of OX40 agonist ivuxolimab in advanced cancers. The method was immunoSEQ multiplex PCR; TCRdb's version includes in-frame clones alone and lacks a portion of them. The sample holds fewer than 100,000 clones, 83% seen once. The sequencing here drew on CD4+ or CD8+ T cells sorted from blood, taken in a trial of the OX40 agonist ivuxolimab. All receptors come from an adult with an advanced solid tumor such as melanoma, head and neck, liver or kidney cancer. Each CDR3 is given with its conserved first and last residue. A D gene is named only where the DNA matches it firmly. A clone size is listed for some rows: how often the clone was seen (once, few, many), or a class if it is expanded.

v_gene	d_gene	abundance	j_gene	CDR3nt	CDR3aa
TRBV7-7	-	-	TRBJ2-3	TGTGCTAGCAGCCCTCGAGGGGCCACAGATACGCAGTATTTT	CASSPRGATDTQYF
TRBV19	-	once	TRBJ1-2	TGTGCCAGTTGGACAGAGCCGAACTATGGCTACACCTTC	CASWTEPNYGYTF
TRBV10-1	-	-	TRBJ1-2	TGCGCCAGCAGTTCAGGGGACCTTAACTATGGCTACACCTTC	CASSSGDLNYGYTF
TRBV7-2	-	-	TRBJ1-2	TGTGCCAGCAGCCCAGAAGCTAACTATGGCTACACCTTC	CASSPEANYGYTF
TRBV7-3	TRBD1	-	TRBJ1-1	TGTGCCAGCAGTCCTACAGGGGGCGCTTCTGAAGCTTTCTTT	CASSPTGGASEAFF
TRBV19	-	-	TRBJ2-2	TGTGCCAGTACCCTAGTAGGACAGTCTGGGGAGCTGTTTTTT	CASTLVGQSGELFF
TRBV5-5	-	-	TRBJ1-1	TGTGCCAGCAGCTCACAGCGGAACACTGAAGCTTTCTTT	CASSSQRNTEAFF
TRBV4-1	TRBD1	once	TRBJ1-2	TGCGCCAGCAGCCAAGAAATAGGACAGGGGTTGAGCTATGGCTACACCTTC	CASSQEIGQGLSYGYTF
TRBV11-3	-	-	TRBJ1-5	TGTGCCAGCAGCTCAGCGTGGGAAGGGGAGAGGCAGCCCCAGCATTTT	CASSSAWEGERQPQHF
TRBV7-2	-	-	TRBJ2-5	TGTGCCAGCAGCTTGACTCCTAGGGAGACCCAGTACTTC	CASSLTPRETQYF
TRBV7-2	-	-	TRBJ2-6	TGTGCCAGCAGCTTAGACCCGGTAGTTCCGGCCAACGTCCTGACTTTC	CASSLDPVVPANVLTF
TRBV19	-	many	TRBJ2-2	TGTGCCAGTAGTCCCCCAGGGGCGGGCACCGGGGAGCTGTTTTTT	CASSPPGAGTGELFF
TRBV6-1	TRBD2	-	TRBJ2-5	TGTGCCAGCAGTGTCATCTTACTTGCTAGCGGGAGGGGTCAAGAGACCCAGTACTTC	CASSVILLASGRGQETQYF
TRBV6-6	-	once	TRBJ1-4	TGTGCCAGCAGTTACCCCTCGGGAGATGAAAAACTGTTTTTT	CASSYPSGDEKLFF
TRBV30	TRBD1	-	TRBJ1-3	TGTGCCTGGAGCCCACAGGGGGCTGCGGGAAACACCATATATTTT	CAWSPQGAAGNTIYF
TRBV6-5	-	once	TRBJ1-5	TGTGCCAGCAACTCACAGTATAGCAATCAGCCCCAGCATTTT	CASNSQYSNQPQHF
TRBV20-1	-	-	TRBJ2-1	TGCAGTGCTAGTAGTAATGAGCAGTTCTTC	CSASSNEQFF
TRBV27	TRBD2	-	TRBJ2-2	TGTGCCAGCAGGACTAGCGGGAACTTCCACCTGAACACCGGGGAGCTGTTTTTT	CASRTSGNFHLNTGELFF